Below are 11 T cell receptor beta chains sequenced from a single sample in a study of blood T cell repertoires in COVID-19. This table comes from immunoSEQ multiplex PCR, and its TCRdb copy is limited to in-frame clones, with some not included. This table holds 30,000 to 40,000 clones, around 82% found once. Material for sequencing was peripheral blood. The receptors derive from a man between 50 and 59 years old with acute or convalescent COVID-19.

This chain uses TRBV19 with TRBJ2-5, with 7 bases aligning to TRBD1. The V and J ends lost 4 bases and 2 bases, in that order; junction bases with no gene match: 10. This CDR3 region has 16 residues. The germline gives CDR1 LNHDA, CDR2 SQIVND (reference sequence). As DNA, the CDR3 is TGTGCCAGTAGTAGGGGTCGGGACAGCGAGCAAGAGACCCAGTACTTC. Protein: CASSRGRDSEQETQYF.

The chain joins TRBV11-3 to TRBJ2-1; 9 bases map to TRBD2. Trimming cost V 2 bases and J 4 bases; bases outside gene matches: 6. CDR3 length: 16 amino acids. Germline-derived CDR1 and CDR2 are SGHNT and YENEEA. CDR3 loop: CASSLSGGGAYNEQFF. CDR3 sequence (DNA): TGTGCCAGCAGCTTAAGCGGCGGGGGGGCTTACAATGAGCAGTTCTTC.

V and J are TRBV27 and TRBJ2-1, with TRBD2 matching 8 bases. Germline-derived CDR1 and CDR2 are MNHEY and SMNVEV (reference sequence). This CDR3 has 16 amino acids. V lost 2 bases, J lost 0 bases, and 3 bases stayed unmatched. This CDR3 reads CASSLESGSSYNEQFF. CDR3 coding DNA: TGTGCCAGCAGTTTAGAGAGCGGGAGCTCCTACAATGAGCAGTTCTTC.

The chain is built from TRBV7-6 and TRBJ2-3; 15 nucleotides line up with TRBD2. Germline loops: CDR1 SGHVS, CDR2 FNYEAQ. Germline trimming cut 5 bases from V and 5 bases from J; bases unmatched to any gene: 8. The CDR3 length is 17 residues. The DNA of the CDR3 is TGTGCCAGCAGCCTAAGGACTAGCGGGGGGGCGGGAGATACGCAGTATTTT. Its protein product is CASSLRTSGGAGDTQYF. The variable domain in full, with the rest retrieved from reference TRBV7-6 and TRBJ2-3, is GAGVSQSPRYKVTKRGQDVALRCDPISGHVSLYWYRQALGQGPEFLTYFNYEAQQDKSGLPNDRFSAERPEGSISTLTIQRTEQRDSAMYRCASSLRTSGGAGDTQYFGPGTRLTVL.

Judged by abundance, this clone is medium-sized (0.01 to 0.1%). This chain links TRBV7-2 with TRBJ2-3; 10 bases map to TRBD2. The germline CDR1 and CDR2 sequences are SGHTA and FQGNSA. This CDR3 is built from 16 residues. J lost 7 bases, V lost 3 bases, and 10 bases had no gene match. DNA for the CDR3: TGTGCCAGCAGCTTCGGTCTAGCGGGGGCCCCGCATACGCAGTATTTT. This sequence encodes CASSFGLAGAPHTQYF.

This chain uses TRBV7-9 with TRBJ2-7; D not resolved. Trimming left V 3 bases short and J 2 bases short, with 2 bases between. The CDR3 runs to 11 residues. CDR1 and CDR2 (germline): SEHNR, FQNEAQ (reference sequence). The CDR3 DNA reads TGTGCCAGCAGCTTCACCTACGAGCAGTACTTC. Translation gives CASSFTYEQYF.

This clone has more than one count but fewer than ten. This chain joins TRBV6-1 and TRBJ2-7; the D gene is possibly TRBD2 (6 bases). The CDR3 is made up of 15 amino acids. From germline, CDR1 is MNHNS and CDR2 SASEGT. V was cut by 2 bases and J by 1 base, with 12 bases left in between. CDR3: CASSERPGESYEQYF. CDR3 in DNA: TGTGCCAGCAGTGAAAGGCCGGGAGAGTCCTACGAGCAGTACTTC.

Of note for this clone: The identical CDR3 is also encoded by other nucleotide sequences in the sample. The rearrangement joins TRBV3-1 (or the pseudogene TRBV3-2) to TRBJ2-7; 11 positions agree with TRBD2. Germline CDR1 is LGHDT and CDR2 is YNNKEL (reference sequence). The junction had 1 base not matched to a gene; V was cut back by 8 bases and J by 1 base. The CDR3 extends over 13 amino acids. The chain's CDR3 is CASGTSGSYEQYF. The CDR3 region has the DNA TGTGCCAGCGGGACTAGCGGATCCTACGAGCAGTACTTC.

The J gene is TRBJ1-2, the V gene TRBV9; the D is unclear. Looked up from germline, CDR1 is SGDLS and CDR2 is YYNGEE. The CDR3 is made up of 16 amino acids. V lost 6 bases and J 0 bases, leaving 18 bases between the germline ends. Here the CDR3 reads CASTNGSLPTNYGYTF. The CDR3 DNA is TGTGCCAGCACAAATGGGAGCCTACCCACTAACTATGGCTACACCTTC.

The chain employs TRBV5-3 and TRBJ1-2; 10 positions match TRBD1. TRBV5-3 is recorded as an ORF, its role being uncertain. Trimming cost V 3 bases and J 1 base; bases outside gene matches: 9. The CDR3 loop spans 17 amino acids. The CDR3 is CARSSTGGDHYNYGYTF. CDR3 coding DNA: TGTGCCAGAAGCTCGACAGGGGGCGACCATTATAACTATGGCTACACCTTC.

J is TRBJ2-3 and V is TRBV19; D remains ambiguous. Germline values: CDR1 LNHDA, CDR2 SQIVND (reference sequence). V gave up 9 bases and J gave up 2 bases, with 12 bases separating them. The CDR3 runs to 13 residues. The CDR3, as DNA: TGTGCCAGCCGACACCCTGTCACAGATACGCAGTATTTT. Its translation is CASRHPVTDTQYF.